The next 29 T cell receptor beta chains were all read from a single sample in a study of T cell responses to AZD1222 COVID-19 vaccine. Libraries were prepared by immunoSEQ multiplex PCR; TCRdb keeps only in-frame clonotypes and omits some of them. The data show under 150,000 clones, with around nine tenths seen just once and approximately 1.2% held by the top ten. Sequences were derived from peripheral blood, sampled 28 days after the second AZD1222 dose. These receptors were collected from an adult who received the AZD1222 COVID-19 vaccine.

The chain combines TRBV7-2 with TRBJ1-6; weak D call: TRBD1 (6 bases). Trimming took off 9 bases at V and 3 bases at J, with 24 bases between the two ends. CDR1 SGHTA and CDR2 FQGNSA come from the germline V gene. This CDR3 spans 18 amino acids. The CDR3 protein is CASGTLPLGAIYNSPLHF. The CDR3 DNA follows: TGTGCCAGTGGCACCCTCCCGCTGGGGGCCATCTATAATTCACCCCTCCACTTT.

The chain recombines TRBV5-3 with TRBJ1-1, with 7 bases lining up with TRBD1. TRBV5-3 is classed as an ORF, of uncertain function. The CDR3 runs to 14 residues. Trimming removed 1 base from V and 6 bases from J; junction bases left unmatched: 6. CDR3 nucleotide sequence: TGTGCCAGAAGCTTGACAGGGGCCTATCCTGAAGCTTTCTTT. Its translation: CARSLTGAYPEAFF.

This clone has a single count. The CDR3 region is CASSLNRVNQPQHF. As DNA, the CDR3 is TGTGCCAGCAGTTTGAACAGGGTCAATCAGCCCCAGCATTTT. The rearrangement links TRBV28 to TRBJ1-5, with TRBD1 as a possible D gene (6 bases). The V end lost 3 bases, the J end lost 3 bases, and 9 bases lay between the germline ends. The CDR3 runs 14 residues. Germline V lookup: CDR1 MDHEN, CDR2 SYDVKM.

The chain recombines TRBV19 with TRBJ1-1; D is ambiguous. CDR1 and CDR2 from the germline V gene are LNHDA and SQIVND (reference sequence). The CDR3 has 15 amino acids. Trimming removed 1 base at V and 1 base at J, with 10 bases between. The CDR3 protein is CASSIVGTSNTEAFF. In DNA form, the CDR3 reads TGTGCCAGTAGTATAGTCGGCACATCGAACACTGAAGCTTTCTTT.

This clone appeared a single time. V is TRBV7-3 and J is TRBJ1-1; D gene uncertain. Trimming shortened V by 5 bases and J by 1 base, and 11 bases separated the two germline ends. Germline V CDR1 and CDR2: SGHTA, FQGTGA. The CDR3 totals 14 residues. Written as DNA, the CDR3 is TGTGCCAGCAGCCCTACGGGCCCGAACACTGAAGCTTTCTTT. This gives the protein CASSPTGPNTEAFF.

The rearrangement uses TRBV30 and TRBJ1-6; D call uncertain. This CDR3 contains 14 residues. Germline V gives CDR1 GTSNPN, CDR2 SVGIG (reference sequence). Trimming pared 0 bases from V and 7 bases from J, leaving 10 bases between. The CDR3 nucleotides read TGTGCCTGGAGTGTACTGGCAGTCAATTCACCCCTCCACTTT. Residues: CAWSVLAVNSPLHF.

V gene TRBV4-1 combines with J gene TRBJ1-1; 7 bases line up with TRBD1. The germline V gene has CDR1 MGHRA and CDR2 YSYEKL. Trimming at V came to 3 bases and at J to 8 bases, leaving 3 bases not matched to a gene. This CDR3 spans 12 amino acids. The CDR3 region has the DNA TGCGCCAGCAGCCATGGGACAGTCGAAGCTTTCTTT. This encodes CASSHGTVEAFF.

V gene TRBV9 combines with J gene TRBJ1-4; D not resolved. Germline V gene sequence: CDR1 SGDLS, CDR2 YYNGEE. The ends were cut back, 0 bases at V and 3 bases at J, with 12 bases in the middle. CDR3 length: 16 residues. The CDR3 DNA follows: TGTGCCAGCAGCGTAGCTGGCAGTGGCCCTAATGAAAAACTGTTTTTT. Its protein is CASSVAGSGPNEKLFF.

The chain recombines TRBV6-5 with TRBJ1-2; 9 nucleotides agree with TRBD1. The J segment lost 7 bases and the V segment lost 5 bases, leaving 5 bases of the junction unmatched. Germline assignment: CDR1 MNHEY and CDR2 SVGAGI. There are 13 residues in the CDR3. CDR3 in amino acids: CASSPDRGSGYTF. CDR3 sequence (DNA): TGTGCCAGCAGTCCCGACAGGGGGTCTGGCTACACCTTC.

The chain recombines TRBV29-1 with TRBJ2-1; no clear D. V was clipped by 0 bases and J by 10 bases, with 7 bases between them. Germline-derived CDR1 and CDR2 are SQVTM and ANQGSEA. This CDR3 has 11 residues. The DNA for the CDR3 is TGCAGCGTTGAAGACCCCGGGGAGCAGTTCTTC. Residues: CSVEDPGEQFF.

A single count supports this clone. The chain links TRBV7-9 to TRBJ2-1; a weak D match, TRBD2 (5 bases). The germline V gene encodes CDR1 SEHNR and CDR2 FQNEAQ (reference sequence). The CDR3 has 16 residues. Trimming pared 4 bases from V and 0 bases from J, leaving 13 bases between. CDR3 protein: CASSSVGGLSYNEQFF. CDR3 DNA sequence: TGTGCCAGCAGCTCCGTTGGAGGCCTCTCCTACAATGAGCAGTTCTTC.

CDR3 region: CASSQELGAGRAFF. The CDR3 DNA reads TGCGCCAGCAGCCAAGAACTAGGGGCGGGACGGGCTTTCTTT. V gene TRBV4-1 combines with J gene TRBJ1-1; tentative D call: TRBD1 (5 bases). The CDR3 covers 14 residues. The V end lost 0 bases, the J end lost 11 bases, and 16 bases lay between the germline ends. Germline V gene data show CDR1 as MGHRA and CDR2 as YSYEKL.

This chain joins TRBV19 and TRBJ2-2; TRBD1 matches 10 bases. CDR3 size: 16 residues. CDR1 and CDR2 from the germline V gene are LNHDA and SQIVND (reference sequence). J gave up 3 bases and V 5 bases, and 6 bases lay outside the gene matches. CDR3 nucleotides: TGTGCCAGTAGTTTCTCGGGACAGGGGTACACCGGGGAGCTGTTTTTT. This encodes CASSFSGQGYTGELFF.

The chain combines TRBV7-2 with TRBJ2-7; tentatively, D is TRBD1 (6 bases). V was trimmed by 5 bases and J by 2 bases, leaving 13 bases between them. The germline V gene has CDR1 SGHTA and CDR2 FQGNSA. CDR3 size: 14 residues. CDR3 region: CASSLDRTAYEQYF. The CDR3 DNA follows: TGTGCCAGCAGCCTCGACAGGACGGCCTACGAGCAGTACTTC.

The rearrangement joins TRBV10-3 to TRBJ1-6; TRBD1 might be the D (6 bases). Per the germline V gene, CDR1 is ENHRY and CDR2 is SYGVKD. Trimming took 4 bases from V and 6 from J, leaving 13 bases between them. CDR3 length equals 15 residues. The CDR3 DNA reads TGTGCCATCAGTGGACTAATGGACAGTAATTCACCCCTCCACTTT. This gives the protein CAISGLMDSNSPLHF.

This clone occurred once. CDR3 residues: CASSLNGQGWTEAFF. CDR3 nucleotide sequence: TGTGCCAGCAGCTTAAATGGACAGGGTTGGACTGAAGCTTTCTTT. The chain uses TRBV11-3 and TRBJ1-1; 8 nucleotides align to TRBD1. Trimming at V came to 2 bases and at J to 5 bases, leaving 7 bases not matched to a gene. From germline, CDR1 is SGHNT and CDR2 YENEEA. This CDR3 region has 15 residues.

The chain joins TRBV4-3 to TRBJ2-5; TRBD2 matches 12 bases. V trimming: 0 bases; J trimming: 1 base; junction bases outside the gene matches: 6. This CDR3 has 18 amino acids. Germline loops: CDR1 LGHNA, CDR2 YSLEER. CDR3 loop: CASSQDLLAGGTQETQYF. DNA for the CDR3: TGCGCCAGCAGCCAAGATCTACTAGCGGGGGGCACCCAAGAGACCCAGTACTTC.

V usage is TRBV6-5 and J usage is TRBJ1-1; D remains ambiguous. The V end lost 6 bases, the J end lost 1 base, and 9 bases lay between the germline ends. Germline V gene data show CDR1 as MNHEY and CDR2 as SVGAGI. The CDR3 is made up of 13 amino acids. The CDR3 protein is CASRWQENTEAFF. CDR3 coding DNA: TGTGCCAGCAGATGGCAGGAGAACACTGAAGCTTTCTTT.

The chain joins TRBV5-4 to TRBJ2-3, with 10 bases aligning to TRBD2. After removal of 2 bases from V and 0 bases from J, the junction contained 3 bases not matched to a gene. Germline V gene lookup returns CDR1 SGHNT and CDR2 YYREEE (reference sequence). This CDR3 has 16 residues. The CDR3 DNA follows: TGTGCCAGCAGCTTCGGGACTAGCGCTAGCACAGATACGCAGTATTTT. It yields the protein CASSFGTSASTDTQYF.

The chain is built from TRBV28 and TRBJ2-7; 7 positions match TRBD2. Trimming took 3 bases from V and 2 from J; bases not matched to a gene: 7. This CDR3 is 15 amino acids long. Germline lookup yields CDR1 MDHEN and CDR2 SYDVKM. The chain's CDR3 is CASSLRAGYPYEQYF. The CDR3 nucleotides are TGTGCCAGCAGTTTGAGAGCGGGATATCCCTACGAGCAGTACTTC.

The rearrangement links TRBV11-3 to TRBJ1-4; possibly TRBD1 for D (5 bases). The germline V gene encodes CDR1 SGHNT and CDR2 YENEEA. V was cut by 5 bases and J by 7 bases, with 11 bases left in between. CDR3 length: 13 amino acids. For the CDR3, the DNA is TGTGCCAGCAGCCCCTCGGGGGGTGAAAAACTGTTTTTT. Protein sequence: CASSPSGGEKLFF.

This chain connects TRBV5-1 to TRBJ1-3, with D perhaps TRBD1 (6 bases). Trimming took 0 bases from V and 4 from J, leaving 11 bases between them. Germline lookup yields CDR1 SGHRS and CDR2 YFSETQ. This CDR3 has 15 amino acids. The DNA of the CDR3 is TGCGCCAGCAGCTTGGCACAGGGCTCGGGAAACACCATATATTTT. This translates into CASSLAQGSGNTIYF.

V and J are TRBV11-2 and TRBJ1-1; tentatively, D is TRBD1 (5 bases). This CDR3 is 13 amino acids long. V lost 4 bases to trimming and J lost 6 bases, with 12 bases between them. Germline V CDR1 and CDR2: SGHAT, FQNNGV. For the CDR3, the DNA is TGTGCCAGCAGCTCGTGGCGGGGGGCTGAAGCTTTCTTT. This encodes CASSSWRGAEAFF.

The chain recombines TRBV5-4 with TRBJ2-1, with D possibly being TRBD1 or TRBD2 (5 bases each). The germline V gene encodes CDR1 SGHNT and CDR2 YYREEE (reference sequence). This CDR3 contains 15 residues. Trimming shortened V by 0 bases and J by 9 bases, and 16 bases separated the two germline ends. The DNA of the CDR3 is TGTGCCAGCAGCTTGGACCGGGGCGGATTTCGTGAGCAGTTCTTC. As protein: CASSLDRGGFREQFF.

This chain joins TRBV10-3 and TRBJ2-1; 13 nucleotides agree with TRBD2. Germline assignment: CDR1 ENHRY and CDR2 SYGVKD. The CDR3 loop spans 17 amino acids. After removal of 2 bases from V and 7 bases from J, the junction contained 8 bases not matched to a gene. CDR3 loop: CAISEGTSGKRGNEQFF. The CDR3 region has the DNA TGTGCCATCAGTGAGGGGACTAGCGGGAAACGAGGGAATGAGCAGTTCTTC.

This clone turned up a few times. This chain uses TRBV6-2 or TRBV6-3 with TRBJ2-5, with D possibly being TRBD2 (6 bases). The V gene's germline CDR1 is MNHEY and CDR2 SVGEGT. V lost 0 bases, J lost 0 bases, and 17 bases lay in between. The CDR3 contains 18 residues. The DNA of the CDR3 is TGTGCCAGCAGTTACTCGAGGGAGGTTGGGGGGTACCAAGAGACCCAGTACTTC. Protein: CASSYSREVGGYQETQYF.

The chain employs TRBV29-1 and TRBJ2-3, with 7 bases that match TRBD1. Germline V lookup: CDR1 SQVTM, CDR2 ANQGSEA. The CDR3 loop spans 13 amino acids. Unmatched junction bases numbered 8, after V lost 4 bases and J lost 7 bases. The CDR3 DNA reads as TGCAGCGTTGCCGGACAGGCCCAAAATACGCAGTATTTT. Amino acid sequence: CSVAGQAQNTQYF.

The V and J genes are TRBV7-7 and TRBJ2-3; 9 bases match TRBD2. Germline lookup yields CDR1 SSHAT and CDR2 FNYEAQ (reference sequence). Trimming removed 5 bases from V and 3 bases from J; junction bases left unmatched: 6. CDR3 length: 15 residues. CDR3 amino acids: CASSQQTSGTDTQYF. CDR3 in DNA: TGTGCCAGCAGCCAACAGACTAGCGGAACAGATACGCAGTATTTT.

The chain has TRBV7-3 and TRBJ2-2; 9 nucleotides agree with TRBD1. The ends lost 2 bases at V and 4 bases at J; junction bases unmatched: 5. From germline, CDR1 is SGHTA and CDR2 FQGTGA. CDR3 length equals 16 residues. CDR3 bases: TGTGCCAGCAGCTTACCGGGACAGGGTGGCACCGGGGAGCTGTTTTTT. Translation: CASSLPGQGGTGELFF.